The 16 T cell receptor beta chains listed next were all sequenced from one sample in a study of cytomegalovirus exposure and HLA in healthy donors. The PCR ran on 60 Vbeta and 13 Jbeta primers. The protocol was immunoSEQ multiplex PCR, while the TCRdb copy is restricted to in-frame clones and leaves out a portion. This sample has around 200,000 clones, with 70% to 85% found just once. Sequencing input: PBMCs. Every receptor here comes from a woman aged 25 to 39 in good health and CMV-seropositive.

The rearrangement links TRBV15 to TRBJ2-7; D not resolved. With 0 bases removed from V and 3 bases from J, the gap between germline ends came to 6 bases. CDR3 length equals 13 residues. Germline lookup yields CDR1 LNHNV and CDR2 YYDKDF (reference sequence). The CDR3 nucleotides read TGTGCCACCAGCAGAGAGGGCAACTACGAGCAGTACTTC. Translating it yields CATSREGNYEQYF.

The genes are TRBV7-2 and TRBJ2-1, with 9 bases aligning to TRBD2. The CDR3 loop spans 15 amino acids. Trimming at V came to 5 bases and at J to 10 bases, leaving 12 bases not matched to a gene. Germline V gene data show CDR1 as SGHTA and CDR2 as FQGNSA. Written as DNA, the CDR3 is TGTGCCAGCAGCCCCGCGGGGGGGTCGGTGGGAGAGCAGTTCTTC. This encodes CASSPAGGSVGEQFF.

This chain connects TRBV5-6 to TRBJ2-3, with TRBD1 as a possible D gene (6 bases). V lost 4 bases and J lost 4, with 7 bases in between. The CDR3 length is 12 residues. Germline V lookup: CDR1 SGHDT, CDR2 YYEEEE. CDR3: CASSGGADTQYF. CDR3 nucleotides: TGTGCCAGCAGCGGGGGCGCAGATACGCAGTATTTT.

CDR3 sequence reads: CASSPQGLNTEAFF. The CDR3 DNA reads as TGTGCCAGCAGTCCTCAGGGTTTGAACACTGAAGCTTTCTTT. The rearrangement uses TRBV27 and TRBJ1-1; tentative D call: TRBD1 (5 bases). Trimming shortened V by 5 bases and J by 0 bases, and 10 bases separated the two germline ends. Germline CDR1 MNHEY, CDR2 SMNVEV (reference sequence). The CDR3 runs 14 residues.

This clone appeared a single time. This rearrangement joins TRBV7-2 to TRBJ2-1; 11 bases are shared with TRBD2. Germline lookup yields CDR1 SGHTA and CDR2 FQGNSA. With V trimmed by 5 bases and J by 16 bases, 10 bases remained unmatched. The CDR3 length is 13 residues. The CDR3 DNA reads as TGTGCCAGCAGCCCGAATTTAGCGGGAGGGCGATTCTTC. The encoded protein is CASSPNLAGGRFF.

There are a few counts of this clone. This CDR3 reads CASSRQGSSPLHF. The CDR3 DNA sequence: TGTGCCAGCAGTCGCCAGGGTTCTTCACCCCTCCACTTT. This sequence joins TRBV6-5 and TRBJ1-6, with a possible D match to TRBD1 (5 bases). With 5 bases removed from V and 9 bases from J, the gap between germline ends came to 11 bases. From germline, CDR1 is MNHEY and CDR2 SVGAGI. The CDR3 loop spans 13 amino acids.

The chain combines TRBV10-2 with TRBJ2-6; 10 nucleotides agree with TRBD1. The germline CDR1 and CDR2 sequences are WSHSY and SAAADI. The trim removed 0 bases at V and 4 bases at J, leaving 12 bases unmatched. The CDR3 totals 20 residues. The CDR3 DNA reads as TGCGCCAGCAGTGAGTCTTTTGGGGACAGGGGTTTCTCCGGGGCCAACGTCCTGACTTTC. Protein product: CASSESFGDRGFSGANVLTF.

The CDR3 DNA follows: TGTGCCAGTAGTACCTGGACAGGGGGGTACTATGGCTACACCTTC. This translates into CASSTWTGGYYGYTF. This chain connects TRBV19 to TRBJ1-2, with 10 bases lining up with TRBD1. V shed 4 bases, J shed 3 bases, and the junction held 5 bases outside the gene matches. The germline V gene has CDR1 LNHDA and CDR2 SQIVND (reference sequence). The CDR3 covers 15 residues.

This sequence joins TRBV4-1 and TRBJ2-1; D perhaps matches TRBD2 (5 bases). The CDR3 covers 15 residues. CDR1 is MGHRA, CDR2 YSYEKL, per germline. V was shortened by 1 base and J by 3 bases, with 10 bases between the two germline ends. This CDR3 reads CASSQGLAFYNEQFF. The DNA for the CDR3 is TGCGCCAGCAGCCAAGGGCTAGCTTTCTACAATGAGCAGTTCTTC.

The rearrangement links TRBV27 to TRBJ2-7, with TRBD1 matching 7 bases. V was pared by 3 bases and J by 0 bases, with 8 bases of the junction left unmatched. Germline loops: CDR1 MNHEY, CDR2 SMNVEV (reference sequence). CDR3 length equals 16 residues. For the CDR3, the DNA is TGTGCCAGCAGTTTGGGCGGGTGGGACAGCTCCTACGAGCAGTACTTC. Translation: CASSLGGWDSSYEQYF.

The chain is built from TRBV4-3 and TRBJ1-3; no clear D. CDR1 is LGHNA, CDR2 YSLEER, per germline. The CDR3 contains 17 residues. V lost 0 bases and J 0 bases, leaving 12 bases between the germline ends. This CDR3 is CASSQDLLLGSGNTIYF. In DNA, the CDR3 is TGCGCCAGCAGCCAAGACCTACTACTGGGCTCTGGAAACACCATATATTTT.

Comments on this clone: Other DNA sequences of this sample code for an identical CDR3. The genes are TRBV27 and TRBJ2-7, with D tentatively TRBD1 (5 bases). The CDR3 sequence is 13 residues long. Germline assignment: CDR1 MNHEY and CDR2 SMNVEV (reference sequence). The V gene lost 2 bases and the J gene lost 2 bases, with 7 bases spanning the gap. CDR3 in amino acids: CASSLQGTYEQYF. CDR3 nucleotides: TGTGCCAGCAGTTTACAGGGTACCTACGAGCAGTACTTC.

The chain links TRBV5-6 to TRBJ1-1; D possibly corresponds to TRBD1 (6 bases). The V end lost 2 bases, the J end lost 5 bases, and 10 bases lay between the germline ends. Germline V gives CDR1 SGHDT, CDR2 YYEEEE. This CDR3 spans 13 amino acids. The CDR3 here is CASSLGGDTEAFF. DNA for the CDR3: TGTGCCAGCAGCTTAGGGGGGGATACTGAAGCTTTCTTT.

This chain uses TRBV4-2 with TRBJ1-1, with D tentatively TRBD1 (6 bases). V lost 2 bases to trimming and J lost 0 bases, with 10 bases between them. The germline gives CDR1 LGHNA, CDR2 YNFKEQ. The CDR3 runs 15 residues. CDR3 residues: CASSQTRGVNTEAFF. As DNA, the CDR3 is TGTGCCAGCAGCCAAACCAGGGGAGTGAACACTGAAGCTTTCTTT.

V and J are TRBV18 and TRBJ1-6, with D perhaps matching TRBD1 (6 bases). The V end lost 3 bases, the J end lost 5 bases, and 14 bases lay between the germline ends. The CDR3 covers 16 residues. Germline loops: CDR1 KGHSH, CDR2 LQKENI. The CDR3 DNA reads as TGTGCCAGCTCACCTAGCCGGGGGGCGAATAATTCACCCCTCCACTTT. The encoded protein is CASSPSRGANNSPLHF.

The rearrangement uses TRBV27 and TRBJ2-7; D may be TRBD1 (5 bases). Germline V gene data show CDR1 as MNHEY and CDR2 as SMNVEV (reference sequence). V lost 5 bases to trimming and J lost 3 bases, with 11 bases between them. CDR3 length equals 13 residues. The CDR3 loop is CASSLQGYYEQYF. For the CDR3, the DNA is TGTGCCAGCAGTCTCCAGGGTTACTACGAGCAGTACTTC.